The rows below give T cell receptor beta chains drawn from one sample of a study of T cells after yellow fever vaccination. Each CDR3 protein is one row after TCRdb ran MiXCR on the 5' RACE reads. In the table there are under 70,000 distinct CDR3 sequences, roughly 6.9% of which are singletons. Here the sequenced sample was CD8+ T cells sorted from PBMCs, taken on the day of the first yellow fever vaccination. The receptors stem from a man between 18 and 35 years old who received the YFV17D yellow fever vaccine. The CDR3 runs from the conserved cysteine through the conserved F or W. A D gene is named only where the DNA matches it firmly. Clone size, where shown, is once, few, many, or a class for clones that have expanded.

TRBV13	TRBJ1-2	.	few	TGTGCCAGCAGCGCTGCAGGAGGTTACACCTTC	CASSAAGGYTF
TRBV7-9	TRBJ2-5	TRBD2	few	TGTGCCAGCGAGGCGGGGGGGCGGGTCGAGACCCAGTACTTC	CASEAGGRVETQYF
TRBV13	TRBJ2-2	TRBD1	many	TGTGCCAGCAGCTCGACAGGGCGGAGCGGGGAGCTGTTTTTT	CASSSTGRSGELFF
TRBV13	TRBJ2-1	.	few	TGTGCCAGCAGTCGGGCCGATGAGCAGTTCTTC	CASSRADEQFF
TRBV7-2	TRBJ2-5	.	.	TGTGCCAGCAGCTTAGGTTTCGGTCTCGGACGTGAGACCCAGTACTTC	CASSLGFGLGRETQYF
TRBV3-1	TRBJ2-1	TRBD2	.	TGTGCCAGCTCCCAAGAGGTCCCTGAGACTAGCGAGTTCTACAATGAGCAGTTCTTC	CASSQEVPETSEFYNEQFF
TRBV7-2	TRBJ2-1	TRBD2	many	TGTGCCAGCAGCTTAGCCGCTAGCGGGGCCTCCTACAATGAGCAGTTCTTC	CASSLAASGASYNEQFF
TRBV6-5	TRBJ2-7	.	.	TGTGCCAGCAGTTCCGGGACCCTAAACTACGAGCAGTACTTC	CASSSGTLNYEQYF
TRBV12-3/TRBV12-4	TRBJ1-6	.	few	TGTGCCAGCAGTTTGTCTGGGACCTCACCCCTCCACTTT	CASSLSGTSPLHF
TRBV7-2	TRBJ2-7	TRBD2	few	TGTGCCAGCAGCTACACTAGCGGGAGCTCCTACGAGCAGTACTTC	CASSYTSGSSYEQYF
TRBV7-2	TRBJ2-5	TRBD1	few	TGTGCCAGCAGCCGGACAGGGGAGACCCAGTACTTC	CASSRTGETQYF
TRBV4-2	TRBJ2-7	.	many	TGTGCCAGCAGCCAAGCTGGTCGGATGGATTACGAGCAGTACTTC	CASSQAGRMDYEQYF
TRBV29-1	TRBJ2-5	.	many	TGCAGCGTTGAAGGAGTAGGGCTCTCGACCCAGTACTTC	CSVEGVGLSTQYF
TRBV25-1	TRBJ2-1	TRBD2	few	TGTGCCAGCGCTTCCCTGGCGGGGGGCTCCTACAATGAGCAGTTCTTC	CASASLAGGSYNEQFF
TRBV12-3/TRBV12-4	TRBJ1-1	.	.	TGTGCCAGCAGTTTTCTTGACATCCCCTTCACTGAAGCTTTCTTT	CASSFLDIPFTEAFF
TRBV12-3/TRBV12-4	TRBJ2-2	TRBD2	.	TGTGCCAGTACGAAGAATGGACTAGCGGGGGTTACAAACACCGGGGAGCTGTTTTTT	CASTKNGLAGVTNTGELFF
TRBV12-3/TRBV12-4	TRBJ1-2	.	many	TGTGCCAGCAGTCTTTCTGTAGGGGGGATTTCTGGCTACACCTTC	CASSLSVGGISGYTF
TRBV12-3/TRBV12-4	TRBJ2-5	.	few	TGTGCCAGCAGTTTAGTCGGGCAGGGCCCTAGCCAAGAGACCCAGTACTTC	CASSLVGQGPSQETQYF
TRBV11-2	TRBJ1-1	.	.	TGTGCCAGCGGGGGTAACAGGGTGAACACTGAAGCTTTCTTT	CASGGNRVNTEAFF
TRBV5-1	TRBJ2-5	.	many	TGCGCCAGCAGCGAAGGACCGCAGGGTGCGCGGGAGACCCAGTACTTC	CASSEGPQGARETQYF
TRBV7-8	TRBJ2-5	.	.	TGTGCCAGCAACGGCCTCCAAGAGACCCAGTACTTC	CASNGLQETQYF
TRBV6-2/TRBV6-3	TRBJ2-2	.	many	TGTGCCAGCAGTTATGGGCCGAACACCGGGGAGCTGTTTTTT	CASSYGPNTGELFF
TRBV19	TRBJ2-5	.	many	TGTGCCAGTAGTATAGGTCAAGAGACCCAGTACTTC	CASSIGQETQYF
TRBV5-1	TRBJ2-3	TRBD2	.	TGCGCCAGCAGCTGGGGACTAGCGGGGGAGTCGGCAGATACGCAGTATTTT	CASSWGLAGESADTQYF